The rows below give T cell receptor beta chains drawn from one sample of a study of blood T cell repertoires in COVID-19. The assay was immunoSEQ multiplex PCR, and TCRdb's table has in-frame clones only and misses some. The sample records 150,000 or so clones, approximately 90% being singletons. Sequencing input: PBMCs or T cells enriched from blood (not recorded which). These receptors were collected from a woman in her 30s with acute COVID-19. Each CDR3 is given with its conserved first and last residue. D genes are given only for firm matches. A clone size is listed for some rows: how often the clone was seen (once, few, many), or a class if it is expanded.

j_call v_call clone_size d_call cdr3_aa cdr3_nt
TRBJ1-3 TRBV29-1 NA NA CSVTQGSAGNTIYF TGCAGCGTTACCCAGGGCTCGGCTGGAAACACCATATATTTT
TRBJ2-7 TRBV6-2/TRBV6-3 NA TRBD2 CASSGLGGTGEQYF TGTGCCAGCAGCGGACTGGGGGGGACTGGCGAGCAGTACTTC
TRBJ1-2 TRBV6-2/TRBV6-3 NA NA CASSWSGENYGYTF TGTGCCAGCAGTTGGTCAGGGGAAAACTATGGCTACACCTTC
TRBJ1-2 TRBV28 NA NA CASSYDSSYGYTF TGTGCCAGCAGTTACGACAGCTCCTATGGCTACACCTTC
TRBJ1-2 TRBV11-2 NA NA CASSLALYGYTF TGTGCCAGCAGCCTAGCCCTCTATGGCTACACCTTC
TRBJ2-1 TRBV15 NA TRBD2 CATSREGLAAFSSYNEQFF TGTGCCACCAGCAGAGAGGGACTAGCGGCCTTCAGCTCCTACAATGAGCAGTTCTTC
TRBJ2-3 TRBV18 NA TRBD1 CASSPSDRGSDTQYF TGTGCCAGCTCACCCTCGGACAGGGGGTCAGATACGCAGTATTTT
TRBJ2-1 TRBV2 NA TRBD2 CASSEAKGLVSPGQFF TGTGCCAGCAGTGAAGCGAAGGGACTAGTATCCCCTGGGCAGTTCTTC
TRBJ1-1 TRBV19 NA TRBD1 CASSNGQGTNTEAFF TGTGCCAGTAGTAACGGACAGGGGACGAACACTGAAGCTTTCTTT
TRBJ2-3 TRBV29-1 NA NA CSVGSKDYSTDTQYF TGCAGCGTTGGGTCTAAAGATTACAGCACAGATACGCAGTATTTT
TRBJ2-7 TRBV7-8 NA TRBD2 CASTLAGVIYEQYF TGTGCCAGCACCCTAGCGGGAGTTATATACGAGCAGTACTTC
TRBJ1-1 TRBV27 NA NA CASSLIVESEAFF TGTGCCAGCAGTTTAATCGTGGAGTCAGAAGCTTTCTTT
TRBJ1-2 TRBV2 once NA CASSEAGRGLGYTF TGTGCCAGCAGTGAAGCGGGGCGGGGGTTGGGCTACACCTTC
TRBJ2-3 TRBV6-4 NA TRBD2 CASSDGRGLGTDTQYF TGTGCCAGCAGTGACGGGCGGGGACTAGGGACAGATACGCAGTATTTT
TRBJ1-6 TRBV6-2/TRBV6-3 NA NA CASSYSGSSYNSPLHF TGCGCCAGCAGTTACTCCGGGAGCTCCTATAATTCACCCCTCCACTTT
TRBJ2-1 TRBV5-1 NA NA CASSLAGRGYNEQFF TGCGCCAGCAGCTTGGCCGGGCGGGGCTACAATGAGCAGTTCTTC
TRBJ2-7 TRBV6-5 NA NA CASKPSQDGGAEQYF TGTGCCAGCAAACCTTCTCAGGATGGGGGGGCCGAGCAGTACTTC
TRBJ1-2 TRBV7-8 NA NA CASSHRSNYGYTF TGTGCCAGCAGCCATAGATCTAACTATGGCTACACCTTC
TRBJ2-3 TRBV6-2/TRBV6-3 NA TRBD2 CASSSTSAPSTDTQYF TGTGCCAGCAGTTCAACTAGCGCGCCAAGCACAGATACGCAGTATTTT
TRBJ2-3 TRBV15 NA NA CATSRGSSGADTQYF TGTGCCACCAGCAGGGGGAGTAGCGGAGCAGATACGCAGTATTTT
TRBJ2-2 TRBV3-1/TRBV3-2 NA NA CASSPGGHTGELFF TGTGCCAGCAGCCCCGGAGGTCACACCGGGGAGCTGTTTTTT
TRBJ2-5 TRBV18 NA TRBD1 CASSSGQGGWIQYF TGTGCCAGCTCATCCGGACAGGGGGGCTGGATCCAGTACTTC
TRBJ1-5 TRBV3-1/TRBV3-2 NA NA CASSQDSSGLQPQHF TGTGCCAGCAGCCAAGATAGTTCAGGGCTCCAGCCCCAGCATTTT
TRBJ2-7 TRBV5-1 once TRBD2 CASSFTSGSYEQYF TGCGCCAGCAGCTTCACTAGCGGCTCCTACGAGCAGTACTTC
TRBJ1-5 TRBV19 NA NA CASTSSGFNQPQHF TGTGCCAGTACAAGTTCAGGCTTCAATCAGCCCCAGCATTTT
TRBJ2-7 TRBV7-2 NA NA CASSPIGGSSGNYEQYF TGTGCCAGCAGCCCGATAGGGGGGTCTAGCGGAAACTACGAGCAGTACTTC
TRBJ1-2 TRBV18 once TRBD1 CASSLKDGTDYGYTF TGTGCCAGCTCACTAAAAGACGGGACAGACTATGGCTACACCTTC
TRBJ1-1 TRBV28 NA NA CASRLGVNTEAFF TGTGCCAGCAGGCTAGGGGTGAACACTGAAGCTTTCTTT